A single sample gave rise to the 17 T cell receptor beta chains below, sequenced in a study of T cells expressing NK-cell markers. Using the 5' RACE reads, TCRdb records one entry per CDR3 protein without DNA. The sample totals fewer than 300,000 distinct CDR3 sequences; its top ten clones hold around 4%. Sequences were obtained from blood T cells: a sorted CD56 or NKG2C T cell subset, CD4+ or CD8+ T cells, or bulk PBMC T cells (not recorded which). These receptors were obtained from a woman aged 18 to 75 in good health.

J is TRBJ1-5 and V is TRBV12-3 or TRBV12-4. The CDR3 spans 13 residues. The CDR3 reads CASSLSSYQPQHF.

The chain employs TRBV5-1 and TRBJ2-7; TCRdb selects TRBD1, and the lack of DNA leaves this call unchecked. The CDR3 is 12 residues long. From germline, CDR1 is SGHRS and CDR2 YFSETQ. CDR3 amino acids: CASSRPDYEQYF.

This rearrangement joins TRBV4-3 to TRBJ2-4; absent DNA, TCRdb's TRBD1 call cannot be checked. Per germline, CDR1 LGHNA and CDR2 YSLEER. This CDR3 has 16 residues. CDR3 sequence: CASSHVSTGRGNIQYF.

The gene calls are TRBV12-3 or TRBV12-4 and TRBJ1-1; TCRdb's assignment of TRBD1 cannot be checked, as there is no DNA. CDR3 length equals 16 residues. CDR3 sequence: CASSFASGGAPTEAFF.

The genes are TRBV20-1 and TRBJ1-2; TCRdb names TRBD1, which stays unverified in the absence of DNA. This CDR3 region has 15 residues. Per the germline V gene, CDR1 is DFQATT and CDR2 is SNEGSKA (reference sequence). The CDR3 reads CSVRAGTGKGGGYTF.

The CDR3 sequence is CASSQAGGQPQHF. The chain couples TRBV14 to TRBJ1-5; TCRdb selects TRBD1, and the lack of DNA leaves this call unchecked. This CDR3 has 13 residues. Germline-derived CDR1 and CDR2 are SGHDN and FVKESK.

V is TRBV5-1 and J is TRBJ1-2; TCRdb picks TRBD1, but there is no DNA to check that call. CDR1 SGHRS and CDR2 YFSETQ come from the germline V gene. This CDR3 region has 15 residues. The CDR3 spells CASSPPTGNNYGYTF.

The chain employs TRBV5-1 and TRBJ2-3; TCRdb gives TRBD1 as the D gene, but with no DNA this cannot be confirmed. Germline V CDR1 and CDR2: SGHRS, YFSETQ. This CDR3 has 13 residues. CDR3 region: CASSKGGADTQYF.

The CDR3 loop reads CASSLTLTNEKLFF. This chain links TRBV5-1 with TRBJ1-4. The CDR3 sequence is 14 residues long. Germline V CDR1 and CDR2: SGHRS, YFSETQ.

The gene calls are TRBV19 and TRBJ2-2; the TCRdb call, TRBD1, lacks DNA for checking. Germline assignment: CDR1 LNHDA and CDR2 SQIVND (reference sequence). This CDR3 spans 17 amino acids. The CDR3 here is CASRRTTRGTGTGELFF.

This sequence joins TRBV15 and TRBJ2-1; TCRdb's D call of TRBD1 is untestable without DNA. The length of the CDR3 is 15 residues. CDR1 and CDR2 from the germline V gene are LNHNV and YYDKDF (reference sequence). The CDR3: CATSRERWGYNEQFF.

J is TRBJ2-3 and V is TRBV5-1. The germline CDR1 and CDR2 sequences are SGHRS and YFSETQ. The CDR3 runs to 14 residues. The CDR3 loop reads CASSFEGSTDTQYF.

V is TRBV15 and J is TRBJ2-7; TCRdb's D gene call, TRBD1, goes unchecked for lack of DNA. CDR3 size: 14 residues. Germline-derived CDR1 and CDR2 are LNHNV and YYDKDF (reference sequence). The CDR3 sequence is CATSRGQGGDEQYF.

The rearrangement links TRBV7-9 to TRBJ1-1; TCRdb names TRBD1, which stays unverified in the absence of DNA. CDR3 length: 14 amino acids. From germline, CDR1 is SEHNR and CDR2 FQNEAQ (reference sequence). CDR3 sequence reads: CASSLRPTGSEAFF.

The chain couples TRBV20-1 to TRBJ2-5. Germline CDR1 reads DFQATT; CDR2 reads SNEGSKA (reference sequence). This CDR3 region has 14 residues. CDR3 region: CSARDRGSQETQYF.

This sequence joins TRBV20-1 and TRBJ2-2; the TRBD2 assignment by TCRdb is unverifiable without DNA. CDR1 is DFQATT and CDR2 is SNEGSKA in the germline V gene (reference sequence). This CDR3 has 17 amino acids. This chain's CDR3 is CSARSGLAGPTVGELFF.

This chain uses TRBV4-3 with TRBJ2-3; TCRdb outputs TRBD2, but without DNA this stays unchecked. CDR3 length: 16 amino acids. Germline-derived CDR1 and CDR2 are LGHNA and YSLEER. The CDR3 spells CASSQETLAGQDTQYF.